What follows is one T cell receptor beta chain and its context. The assay was immunoSEQ multiplex PCR, and TCRdb's table has in-frame clones only and misses some. The sample yields around 180,000 clones, around 89% seen once. This entry is derived from a study of blood T cell repertoires in COVID-19. The V end lost 6 bases, the J end lost 7 bases, and 13 bases lay between the germline ends. The CDR3 sequence is 12 residues long. Germline values: CDR1 SNHLY, CDR2 FYNNEI. This receptor was identified in a human donor in a cohort sampled during active COVID-19. The chain links TRBV2 to TRBJ2-7; maybe TRBD1 (6 bases). Sequenced sample: peripheral blood. The CDR3 coding sequence is TGTGCCAGCAGGGACAGCCTGGGGGAGCAGTACTTC. As protein: CASRDSLGEQYF.